Listed below are T cell receptor beta chains from one sample, sequenced in a study of cytomegalovirus exposure and HLA in healthy donors. TCRdb's table, derived via immunoSEQ multiplex PCR, lists solely in-frame clones and lacks some. The table lists 70,000 or so clones, with under 0.9% in the top ten. Sequencing input: PBMCs. Receptors were obtained from a boy between 10 and 17 years old in good health and CMV-seronegative. The CDR3 runs from the conserved cysteine through the conserved F or W. A D gene is named only where the DNA matches it firmly.

NA,TRBJ1-1,TRBV19,15,CASRSLSGGYTEAFF,TGTGCCAGTAGATCTCTTTCGGGGGGGTACACTGAAGCTTTCTTT
TRBD1,TRBJ2-1,TRBV4-3,18,CASSPGTAEPSSYNEQFF,TGCGCCAGCAGCCCAGGGACAGCTGAACCCAGCTCCTACAATGAGCAGTTCTTC
NA,TRBJ1-2,TRBV18,11,CASSPNRGYTF,TGTGCCAGCTCACCAAACAGGGGCTACACCTTC
NA,TRBJ1-1,TRBV5-1,13,CASSLGGGTEAFF,TGCGCCAGCAGCTTGGGGGGCGGCACTGAAGCTTTCTTT
NA,TRBJ1-5,TRBV19,14,CASSIVPRNQPQHF,TGTGCCAGTAGTATAGTCCCCCGGAATCAGCCCCAGCATTTT
TRBD1,TRBJ1-2,TRBV6-1,13,CASIEGAGRGYTF,TGTGCCAGCATCGAGGGGGCAGGTCGGGGCTACACCTTC
TRBD2,TRBJ2-5,TRBV7-9,17,CASSVRTSGGARETQYF,TGTGCCAGCAGCGTGAGGACTAGCGGGGGGGCAAGGGAGACCCAGTACTTC
NA,TRBJ2-3,TRBV10-1,14,CASSSRRSAAPQYF,TGCGCCAGCAGTTCCCGGAGATCAGCGGCCCCGCAGTATTTT
TRBD1,TRBJ2-5,TRBV2,15,CASSNRDRNQETQYF,TGTGCCAGCAGTAATCGGGACAGGAACCAAGAGACCCAGTACTTC
TRBD1,TRBJ1-1,TRBV28,13,CASIEGAGTEAFF,TGTGCCAGCATAGAGGGGGCAGGGACTGAAGCTTTCTTT
NA,TRBJ2-7,TRBV30,17,CAWSRTTSRTGAYEQYF,TGTGCCTGGAGTAGAACAACTTCCCGGACTGGGGCCTACGAGCAGTACTTC
NA,TRBJ1-2,TRBV15,15,CATSSLRVALSGYTF,TGTGCCACCAGCAGTCTCCGGGTTGCGCTATCTGGCTACACCTTC
TRBD1,TRBJ1-4,TRBV29-1,14,CSVEGPGQGFKLFF,TGCAGCGTTGAAGGTCCGGGACAGGGGTTCAAACTGTTTTTT
NA,TRBJ2-2,TRBV9,12,CASSATQGELFF,TGTGCCAGCAGTGCCACCCAGGGGGAGCTGTTTTTT
NA,TRBJ1-1,TRBV2,12,CASSVDRTEAFF,TGTGCCAGCAGCGTCGACAGGACTGAAGCTTTCTTT
TRBD2,TRBJ2-7,TRBV11-2,15,CASRKPGLAVYEQYF,TGTGCCAGCAGAAAGCCGGGACTAGCGGTATACGAGCAGTACTTC
TRBD1,TRBJ2-7,TRBV5-1,15,CASSLGTGRTEEQYF,TGCGCCAGCAGCTTGGGGACAGGGAGGACGGAAGAGCAGTACTTC
NA,TRBJ2-2,TRBV13,16,CASSLRGKVFTGELFF,TGTGCCAGCAGCTTGCGGGGAAAAGTGTTCACCGGGGAGCTGTTTTTT
NA,TRBJ2-2,TRBV13,15,CASSRTITNTGELFF,TGTGCCAGCAGCCGGACTATAACGAACACCGGGGAGCTGTTTTTT
NA,TRBJ2-1,TRBV5-4,16,CASSSPDFPSYNEQFF,TGTGCCAGCAGCAGCCCGGACTTCCCTTCCTACAATGAGCAGTTCTTC
TRBD2,TRBJ2-5,TRBV2,16,CASSVALAGAQETQYF,TGTGCCAGCAGTGTAGCCCTAGCGGGAGCCCAAGAGACCCAGTACTTC
NA,TRBJ2-5,TRBV5-1,15,CASSLVRQGGETQYF,TGCGCCAGCAGCTTGGTCAGGCAGGGCGGAGAGACCCAGTACTTC
NA,TRBJ1-1,TRBV7-2,16,CASSLRGHRMNTEAFF,TGTGCCAGCAGCTTACGGGGACACCGGATGAACACTGAAGCTTTCTTT
NA,TRBJ2-2,TRBV5-8,16,CASSLALIQSTGELFF,TGTGCCAGCAGCTTGGCTCTCATACAATCCACCGGGGAGCTGTTTTTT
NA,TRBJ1-1,TRBV2,14,CASSDYAWNTEAFF,TGTGCCAGCAGTGACTACGCATGGAACACTGAAGCTTTCTTT
NA,TRBJ1-3,TRBV25-1,16,CASSDYMRSSGNTIYF,TGTGCCAGCAGTGATTATATGAGGAGCTCTGGAAACACCATATATTTT